The T cell receptor beta chain under discussion was sequenced for a study of T cells in Graves' hyperthyroidism and ophthalmopathy. Study observations and caveats: The model forecast ophthalmopathy, anticipating it by a median roughly 6.3 months before onset.

This clonotype was found many times. Its antigen is unidentified. Clinical symptoms, serum thyroxine, TRAb, thyroid ultrasound and orbital computed tomography established diagnosis. V gave up 4 bases and J gave up 6 bases; unmatched junction bases: 11. There are 16 residues in the CDR3. Germline loops: CDR1 SGHRS, CDR2 YFSETQ. Amplified TCR beta CDR3 regions derived from RNA transcripts. Using the HTBI primer set, a first-round RT-PCR was run on the TCR CDR3. TCRdb recomputed calls from the multiplex PCR reads with MiXCR, one row per CDR3 protein. The sample includes around 250,000 distinct CDR3 sequences, 14% to 15% of them seen just once.

Sequences were obtained from blood. This TCR was sampled from a woman aged 40 to 55 with Graves' hyperthyroidism that later progressed to Graves' ophthalmopathy. The rearrangement links TRBV5-1 to TRBJ1-2, with 11 positions matching TRBD1. The CDR3 here is CASSRWTGGEIDGYTF. CDR3 coding DNA: TGCGCCAGCAGCCGATGGACAGGGGGCGAAATTGATGGCTACACCTTC.